This T cell receptor beta chain came from a study of T-cell reconstitution after alpha-beta-depleted transplantation in children. TCRbeta library preparation incorporated unique molecular identifiers. Each CDR3 protein is one row after TCRdb ran MiXCR on the PCR reads. The table lists about 400,000 distinct CDR3 sequences, roughly 20% of them singletons. The clonotype originates from a human donor who donated a stem cell graft to a child with acute myeloid leukemia. The source material was PBMCs from the stem cell graft donor, sampled from the stem cell graft.

CDR3 amino acids: CASRDRVRDSQETQYF. Here the CDR3 DNA reads TGTGCCAGCAGGGATCGGGTACGGGATTCCCAAGAGACCCAGTACTTC. The rearrangement uses TRBV25-1 and TRBJ2-5; maybe TRBD2 (5 bases). The CDR3 totals 16 residues. Trimming removed 6 bases at V and 1 base at J, with 18 bases between. The germline gives CDR1 MGHDK, CDR2 SYGVNS.